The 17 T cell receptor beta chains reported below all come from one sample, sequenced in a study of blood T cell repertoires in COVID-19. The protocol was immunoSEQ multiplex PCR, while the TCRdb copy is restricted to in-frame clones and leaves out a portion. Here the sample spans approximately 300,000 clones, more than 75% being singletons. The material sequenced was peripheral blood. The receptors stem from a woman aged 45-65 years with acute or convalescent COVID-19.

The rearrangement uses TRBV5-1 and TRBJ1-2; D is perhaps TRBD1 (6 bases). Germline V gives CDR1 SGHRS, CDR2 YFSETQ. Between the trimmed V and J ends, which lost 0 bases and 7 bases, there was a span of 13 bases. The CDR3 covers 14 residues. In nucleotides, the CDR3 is TGCGCCAGCAGCTTGGCGGGGGGCACGGGTGGCTACACCTTC. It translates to CASSLAGGTGGYTF.

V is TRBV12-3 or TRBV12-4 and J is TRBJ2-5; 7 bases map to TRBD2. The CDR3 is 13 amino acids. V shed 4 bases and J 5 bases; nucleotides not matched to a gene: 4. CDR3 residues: CASSSTSTETQYF. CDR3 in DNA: TGTGCCAGCAGTTCGACTAGCACCGAGACCCAGTACTTC.

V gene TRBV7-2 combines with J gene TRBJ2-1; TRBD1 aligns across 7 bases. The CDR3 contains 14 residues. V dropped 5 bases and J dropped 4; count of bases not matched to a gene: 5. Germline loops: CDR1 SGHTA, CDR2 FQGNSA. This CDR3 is CASSPGTAYNEQFF. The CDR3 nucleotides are TGTGCCAGCAGCCCCGGGACAGCTTACAATGAGCAGTTCTTC.

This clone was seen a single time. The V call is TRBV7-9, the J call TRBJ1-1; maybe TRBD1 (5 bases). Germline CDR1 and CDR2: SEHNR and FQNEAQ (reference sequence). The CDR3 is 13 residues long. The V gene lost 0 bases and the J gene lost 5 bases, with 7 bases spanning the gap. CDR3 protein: CASSLAGATEAFF. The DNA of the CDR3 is TGTGCCAGCAGCTTAGCAGGGGCTACTGAAGCTTTCTTT.

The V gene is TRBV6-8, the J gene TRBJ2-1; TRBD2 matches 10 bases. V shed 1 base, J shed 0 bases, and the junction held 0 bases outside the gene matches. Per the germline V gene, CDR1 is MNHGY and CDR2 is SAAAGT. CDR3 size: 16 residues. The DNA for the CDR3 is TGTGCCAGCAGTTACTTAGCGGGGGGCTCCTACAATGAGCAGTTCTTC. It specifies CASSYLAGGSYNEQFF.

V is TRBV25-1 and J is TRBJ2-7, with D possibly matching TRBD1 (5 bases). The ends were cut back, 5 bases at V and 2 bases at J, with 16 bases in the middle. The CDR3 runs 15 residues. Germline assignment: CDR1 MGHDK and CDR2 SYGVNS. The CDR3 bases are TGTGCCAGCAGTACCTACATACAGGTGACCTACGAGCAGTACTTC. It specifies CASSTYIQVTYEQYF.

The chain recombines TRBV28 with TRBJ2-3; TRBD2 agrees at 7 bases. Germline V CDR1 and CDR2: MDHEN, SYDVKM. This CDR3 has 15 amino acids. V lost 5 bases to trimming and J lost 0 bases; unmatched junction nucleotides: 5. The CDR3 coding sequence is TGTGCCAGCAGTCCTCGGGGGGATAGCACAGATACGCAGTATTTT. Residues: CASSPRGDSTDTQYF.

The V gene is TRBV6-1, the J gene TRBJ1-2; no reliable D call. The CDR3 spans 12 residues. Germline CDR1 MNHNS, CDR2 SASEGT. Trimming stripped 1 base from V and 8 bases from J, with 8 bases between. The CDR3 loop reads CASSEGQVGYTF. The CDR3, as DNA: TGTGCCAGCAGTGAAGGCCAGGTCGGCTACACCTTC.

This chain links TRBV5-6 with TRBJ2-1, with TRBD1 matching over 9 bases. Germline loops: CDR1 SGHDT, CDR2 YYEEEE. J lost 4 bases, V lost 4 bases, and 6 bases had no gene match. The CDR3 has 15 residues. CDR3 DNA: TGTGCCAGCAGCAGTCCCGGGACAGGGTACAATGAGCAGTTCTTC. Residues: CASSSPGTGYNEQFF.

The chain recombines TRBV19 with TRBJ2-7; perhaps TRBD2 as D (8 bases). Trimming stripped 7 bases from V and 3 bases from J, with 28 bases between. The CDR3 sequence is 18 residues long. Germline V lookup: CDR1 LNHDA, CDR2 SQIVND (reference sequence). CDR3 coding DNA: TGTGCCAGTACCTTCAGAGGGGGCGGGTTAGCGGGAATCTACGAGCAGTACTTC. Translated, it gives CASTFRGGGLAGIYEQYF. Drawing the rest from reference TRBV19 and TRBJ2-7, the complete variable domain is DGGITQSPKYLFRKEGQNVTLSCEQNLNHDAMYWYRQDPGQGLRLIYYSQIVNDFQKGDIAEGYSVSREKKESFPLTVTSAQKNPTAFYLCASTFRGGGLAGIYEQYFGPGTRLTVT.

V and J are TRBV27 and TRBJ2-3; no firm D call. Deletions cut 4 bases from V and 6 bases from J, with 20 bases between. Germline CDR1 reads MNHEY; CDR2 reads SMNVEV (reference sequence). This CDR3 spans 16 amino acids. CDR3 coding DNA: TGTGCCAGCAGTTCCCACAAAGTCCATAGCCGCGATACGCAGTATTTT. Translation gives CASSSHKVHSRDTQYF.

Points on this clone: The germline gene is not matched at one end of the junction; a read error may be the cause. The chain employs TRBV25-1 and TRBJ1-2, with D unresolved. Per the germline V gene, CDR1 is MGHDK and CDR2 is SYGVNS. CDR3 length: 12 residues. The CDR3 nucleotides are TGTGCCAGCAGTCCGGGGAACTTTGGCTACACCTTC. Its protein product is CASSPGNFGYTF.

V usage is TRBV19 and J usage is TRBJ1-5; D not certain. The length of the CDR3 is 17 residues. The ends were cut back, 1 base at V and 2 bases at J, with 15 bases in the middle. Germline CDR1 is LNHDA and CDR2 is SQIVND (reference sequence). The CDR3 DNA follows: TGTGCCAGTAGTATAGGCGTCAAACGCGGCGGCAATCAGCCCCAGCATTTT. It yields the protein CASSIGVKRGGNQPQHF.

The chain's CDR3 is CASSHGQGASGGELFF. CDR3 DNA: TGCGCCAGCAGTCACGGACAGGGGGCGTCGGGCGGGGAGCTGTTTTTT. This chain joins TRBV23-1 and TRBJ2-2; 11 nucleotides match TRBD1. TRBV23-1 is marked as an open reading frame, function uncertain. The J segment lost 7 bases and the V segment lost 3 bases, leaving 7 bases of the junction unmatched. This CDR3 spans 16 amino acids.

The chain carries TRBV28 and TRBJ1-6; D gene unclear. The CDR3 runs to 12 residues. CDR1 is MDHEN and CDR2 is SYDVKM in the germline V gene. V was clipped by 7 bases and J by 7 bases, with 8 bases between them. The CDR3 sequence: CASTQVNSPLHF. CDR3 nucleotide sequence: TGTGCCAGCACCCAGGTCAATTCACCCCTCCACTTT.

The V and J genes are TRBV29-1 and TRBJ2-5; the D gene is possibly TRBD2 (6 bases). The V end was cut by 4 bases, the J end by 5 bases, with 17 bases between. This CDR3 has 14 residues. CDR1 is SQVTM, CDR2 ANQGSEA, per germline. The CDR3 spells CSVVQPGVGETQYF. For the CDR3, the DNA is TGCAGCGTTGTACAGCCGGGAGTCGGGGAGACCCAGTACTTC.

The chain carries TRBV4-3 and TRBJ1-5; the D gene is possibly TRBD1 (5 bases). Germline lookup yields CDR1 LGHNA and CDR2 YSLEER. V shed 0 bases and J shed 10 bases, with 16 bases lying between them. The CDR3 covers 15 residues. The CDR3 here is CASSQETDQGSPQHF. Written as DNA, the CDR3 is TGCGCCAGCAGCCAAGAGACGGACCAGGGCAGCCCCCAGCATTTT.